The rows below give T cell receptor beta chains drawn from one sample of a study of blood T cells in healthy people across ages. TCRdb re-called the 5' RACE reads with MiXCR, one entry per CDR3 protein. Of hundreds of thousands of distinct CDR3 sequences in the sample, around 38% were seen once. Sample: blood. Source of these receptors: a man older than 75 in good health. The CDR3 runs from the conserved cysteine through the conserved F or W. Fields, in order: D gene, V gene, clone size, J gene, CDR3 DNA, CDR3 protein. D genes are given only for firm matches. Clone size is stated in some rows and not others, as once, few, many or a class when expanded.

NA,TRBV11-2,NA,TRBJ1-1,TGTGCCAGCAGCTTAGCGTCAGGGGTGGGTACTGAAGCTTTCTTT,CASSLASGVGTEAFF
NA,TRBV12-3/TRBV12-4,NA,TRBJ2-1,TGTGCCAGCACCTCGGGACATGGGCGCAATGAGCAGTTCTTC,CASTSGHGRNEQFF
NA,TRBV3-1,once,TRBJ1-2,TGTGCCAGCAGCCAAGGGGGGGCAGACTATGGCTACACCTTC,CASSQGGADYGYTF
TRBD2,TRBV20-1,NA,TRBJ2-7,TGCAGTGCTAGTGTTGGACTAGCGGGGGTCTCCTACGAGCAGTACTTC,CSASVGLAGVSYEQYF
NA,TRBV3-1,few,TRBJ2-1,TGTGCCAGCAGCCGAGTCAATGAGCAGTTCTTC,CASSRVNEQFF
NA,TRBV2,NA,TRBJ2-7,TGTGCCAGCAGTGGTCGGGCGACCTACGAGCAGTACTTC,CASSGRATYEQYF
TRBD2,TRBV7-3,few,TRBJ2-1,TGTGCCAGCAGCTTAACGGTCACTAGCGGGAGCACTGAGCAGTTCTTC,CASSLTVTSGSTEQFF
NA,TRBV27,NA,TRBJ2-5,TGTGCCAGCTCCCAGTTCGCTAGGGTTCAAGAGACCCAGTACTTC,CASSQFARVQETQYF
TRBD1,TRBV20-1,NA,TRBJ1-5,TGCAGTGCTAGCGATCTCCAGGGGGCTAATCAGCCCCAGCATTTT,CSASDLQGANQPQHF
NA,TRBV20-1,NA,TRBJ2-5,TGCAGTGCTAGAGAACCGGGAGCGGGAGAGACCCAGTACTTC,CSAREPGAGETQYF
NA,TRBV21-1,NA,TRBJ2-4,TGTGCCAGCAGCAAAGTGGGTCCAGCCAAAAACATTCAGTACTTC,CASSKVGPAKNIQYF